The 19 T cell receptor beta chains given below trace back to one sample, sequenced in a study of neurological immune-mediated disorders. TCRdb reprocessed the 5' RACE reads via MiXCR and lists one record per CDR3 protein. The repertoire consists of about 79,000 distinct CDR3 sequences, with roughly 14% occurring once and the leading ten covering around 6.8%. Sequenced material: PBMCs. All receptors come from a woman between 45 and 65 years old in good health.

V and J are TRBV5-1 and TRBJ2-5; 7 bases fit TRBD2. Looked up from germline, CDR1 is SGHRS and CDR2 is YFSETQ. Trimming took 1 base from V and 4 from J; bases not matched to a gene: 7. The CDR3 runs to 15 residues. CDR3 protein: CASSLSGGVRETQYF. The CDR3 DNA reads TGCGCCAGCAGCTTGTCGGGAGGAGTGAGAGAGACCCAGTACTTC.

This clonotype was picked up many times. The chain has TRBV7-2 and TRBJ2-4, with TRBD1 matching 9 bases. With 5 bases clipped from V and 10 bases from J, the junction kept 27 bases outside the gene matches. The CDR3 runs 20 residues. Germline V gene data show CDR1 as SGHTA and CDR2 as FQGNSA. DNA for the CDR3: TGTGCCAGCAGCGCCCCAGTTGGCACTAGGGACAGGGCCCACCTGGAGATTCAGTACTTC. This gives the protein CASSAPVGTRDRAHLEIQYF.

This clonotype was seen many times. The CDR3 protein is CSASWAGANTEAFF. CDR3 DNA sequence: TGCAGTGCTAGTTGGGCAGGGGCGAACACTGAAGCTTTCTTT. The chain has TRBV20-1 and TRBJ1-1; possible D gene TRBD1, 6 bases. V was trimmed by 3 bases and J by 1 base, leaving 12 bases between them. The CDR3 covers 14 residues. Germline V lookup: CDR1 DFQATT, CDR2 SNEGSKA (reference sequence).

This clonotype was counted at least ten times. This rearrangement joins TRBV5-1 to TRBJ1-1, with D perhaps matching TRBD1 (6 bases). V was trimmed by 6 bases and J by 6 bases, leaving 21 bases between them. Germline V lookup: CDR1 SGHRS, CDR2 YFSETQ. The CDR3 has 15 amino acids. DNA for the CDR3: TGCGCCAGCACCTCCCCCGGGGGCGCGGCGGCTGAAGCTTTCTTT. It translates to CASTSPGGAAAEAFF.

Note on this clonotype: A much more abundant neighbour one base away suggests this may be a read error. CDR3 amino acids: CASIDGNSSTDTQYF. The CDR3 bases are TGCGCCAGCATAGATGGGAACTCTAGCACAGATACGCAGTATTTT. The chain links TRBV5-1 to TRBJ2-3; the D is unclear. From germline, CDR1 is SGHRS and CDR2 YFSETQ. Trimming took 6 bases from V and 0 from J, leaving 14 bases between them. The CDR3 is made up of 15 amino acids. Full variable domain (rest looked up from reference TRBV5-1 and TRBJ2-3): KAGVTQTPRYLIKTRGQQVTLSCSPISGHRSVSWYQQTPGQGLQFLFEYFSETQRNKGNFPGRFSGRQFSNSRSEMNVSTLELGDSALYLCASIDGNSSTDTQYFGPGTRLTVL.

The chain is built from TRBV27 and TRBJ2-5; D unclear. The CDR3 covers 15 residues. Germline V gives CDR1 MNHEY, CDR2 SMNVEV (reference sequence). Trimming removed 0 bases from V and 5 bases from J, with 13 bases in between. CDR3 amino acids: CASSLSGVNQETQYF. CDR3 coding DNA: TGTGCCAGCAGTTTATCCGGCGTTAATCAGGAGACCCAGTACTTC.

At least ten counts were recorded for this clonotype. J is TRBJ2-1 and V is TRBV7-6; 10 bases align to TRBD2. The CDR3 totals 17 residues. V lost 6 bases to trimming and J lost 0 bases; unmatched junction nucleotides: 8. The germline CDR1 and CDR2 sequences are SGHVS and FNYEAQ. CDR3 nucleotides: TGTGCCAGCAGTTCACCGGGACTAGCGCACTCCTACAATGAGCAGTTCTTC. Protein: CASSSPGLAHSYNEQFF.

This clonotype occurred many times. The chain carries TRBV5-1 and TRBJ2-6, with D hard to call. The CDR3 is 16 amino acids. Germline CDR1 and CDR2: SGHRS and YFSETQ. Trimming cost V 1 base and J 0 bases, with 8 bases left between them. The CDR3 coding sequence is TGCGCCAGCAGCTTGTTAGTCCGCTCTGGGGCCAACGTCCTGACTTTC. Encoded protein: CASSLLVRSGANVLTF. Full variable domain (rest looked up from reference TRBV5-1 and TRBJ2-6): KAGVTQTPRYLIKTRGQQVTLSCSPISGHRSVSWYQQTPGQGLQFLFEYFSETQRNKGNFPGRFSGRQFSNSRSEMNVSTLELGDSALYLCASSLLVRSGANVLTFGAGSRLTVL.

This clonotype was observed at least ten times. For the CDR3, the DNA is TGCAGTGCTAGCAAGCGGGGGACCCTGGCCCAGTACTTC. This codes for CSASKRGTLAQYF. The chain combines TRBV20-1 with TRBJ2-5; 8 bases map to TRBD2. V lost 3 bases, J lost 9 bases, and 9 bases stayed unmatched. The V gene's germline CDR1 is DFQATT and CDR2 SNEGSKA (reference sequence). This CDR3 is 13 amino acids long.

This rearrangement joins TRBV12-1 to TRBJ1-5; the table gives TRBD1 as D, unverified against the DNA. TRBV12-1 is assigned pseudogene status. The CDR3 totals 16 residues. The CDR3 sequence: CASSLVIYRVSQHQHF. The DNA for the CDR3 is TGTGCCAGCAGCTTGGTGATTTACAGGGTATCTCAGCACCAGCATTTT.

This chain uses TRBV5-1 with TRBJ2-1; D is undetermined. The CDR3 spans 12 residues. V lost 2 bases to trimming and J lost 9 bases, with 9 bases between them. CDR1 and CDR2 from the germline V gene are SGHRS and YFSETQ. CDR3: CASSFGWSEQFF. The CDR3 nucleotides are TGCGCCAGCAGCTTCGGGTGGTCTGAGCAGTTCTTC.

This clonotype occurred many times. The V gene is TRBV11-2, the J gene TRBJ1-1, with 7 bases identical to TRBD1. The CDR3 covers 13 residues. Germline V gene lookup returns CDR1 SGHAT and CDR2 FQNNGV. The ends lost 4 bases at V and 1 base at J; junction bases unmatched: 0. The CDR3 sequence is CASSWTGNTEAFF. The DNA of the CDR3 is TGTGCCAGCAGCTGGACAGGGAACACTGAAGCTTTCTTT.

This clonotype was observed at least ten times. The rearrangement joins TRBV5-1 to TRBJ2-1, with D perhaps matching TRBD2 (6 bases). The length of the CDR3 is 15 residues. Looked up from germline, CDR1 is SGHRS and CDR2 is YFSETQ. V lost 4 bases to trimming and J lost 5 bases, with 16 bases between them. CDR3 in amino acids: CASSIGTLPNNEQFF. In DNA form, the CDR3 reads TGCGCCAGCAGCATCGGGACTCTCCCTAACAATGAGCAGTTCTTC.

V gene TRBV5-1 combines with J gene TRBJ2-2, with no clear D. With 8 bases removed from V and 1 base from J, the gap between germline ends came to 15 bases. Looked up from germline, CDR1 is SGHRS and CDR2 is YFSETQ. The CDR3 consists of 15 residues. CDR3 nucleotide sequence: TGCGCCAGGACCCCGGGCCTTCAGAACACCGGGGAGCTGTTTTTT. Amino acids: CARTPGLQNTGELFF.

This clonotype showed up many times. The rearrangement uses TRBV20-1 and TRBJ2-7; D is ambiguous. This CDR3 has 14 residues. The germline V gene has CDR1 DFQATT and CDR2 SNEGSKA (reference sequence). Trimming took off 6 bases at V and 0 bases at J, with 15 bases between the two ends. CDR3 bases: TGCAGTGCCCGAAGCCGTGACTTCTCCTACGAGCAGTACTTC. Its protein is CSARSRDFSYEQYF.

This clonotype was recorded at least ten times. The J gene is TRBJ1-5, the V gene TRBV10-3; no firm D call. Germline-derived CDR1 and CDR2 are ENHRY and SYGVKD. V lost 3 bases and J 0 bases, leaving 6 bases between the germline ends. The CDR3 loop spans 14 amino acids. Here the CDR3 DNA reads TGTGCCATCAGTGAAGGGAATAGCAATCAGCCCCAGCATTTT. This codes for CAISEGNSNQPQHF.

There are many counts of this clonotype. This sequence joins TRBV20-1 and TRBJ2-5, with 9 bases matching TRBD2. This CDR3 is 17 amino acids long. In germline, CDR1 is DFQATT, CDR2 SNEGSKA (reference sequence). V shed 3 bases and J 1 base; nucleotides not matched to a gene: 12. CDR3 nucleotide sequence: TGCAGTGCTAGTCCGTGGCGGGAGGGCCCTCTCCAAGAGACCCAGTACTTC. This codes for CSASPWREGPLQETQYF.

This clonotype was observed many times. This chain links TRBV20-1 with TRBJ2-3; 10 bases match TRBD1. The CDR3 totals 16 residues. Germline CDR1 DFQATT, CDR2 SNEGSKA (reference sequence). Trimming at V came to 1 base and at J to 4 bases, leaving 8 bases not matched to a gene. The CDR3 coding sequence is TGCAGTGCTAGAGGAGTTGGGGACAGGGGCGCAGATACGCAGTATTTT. It is translated as CSARGVGDRGADTQYF.

This clonotype has at least ten counts. The chain combines TRBV3-1 with TRBJ1-2, with TRBD1 matching 8 bases. CDR1 and CDR2 from the germline V gene are LGHDT and YNNKEL (reference sequence). The junction had 4 bases not matched to a gene; V was cut back by 4 bases and J by 3 bases. The CDR3 is 14 amino acids. This CDR3 reads CASSRQGPHYGYTF. The CDR3 DNA reads as TGTGCCAGCAGCCGACAGGGGCCCCACTATGGCTACACCTTC.